This T cell receptor beta chain was identified during a study of blood T cell repertoires in COVID-19. For the study at large: Both acute and convalescent COVID-19 samples were obtained from the United States, Italy and Spain. The analysed material was cDNA or gDNA that came from T cells, B-cell-depleted T cells, or PBMCs.

This clone was detected a few times. Original processing notes: Cell counts per sample came from amplifying reference gene primers. Only in-frame clones appear in the TCRdb table, and some are missing; sequencing was by immunoSEQ multiplex PCR. That table gives V, J and clone size, and the DNA gave D and trimming. This table holds 150,000 to 200,000 clones, 79% found once. The CDR3 contains 12 residues. CDR1 is SGHDN, CDR2 FVKESK, per germline. V was pared by 4 bases and J by 3 bases, with 4 bases between. The sample comprised peripheral blood. The receptor comes from a man between 60 and 75 years old with active or convalescent COVID-19. The chain carries TRBV14 and TRBJ1-3; D remains unclear. CDR3 loop: CASSLLGNTIYF. CDR3 DNA: TGTGCCAGCAGCCTACTTGGAAACACCATATATTTT.